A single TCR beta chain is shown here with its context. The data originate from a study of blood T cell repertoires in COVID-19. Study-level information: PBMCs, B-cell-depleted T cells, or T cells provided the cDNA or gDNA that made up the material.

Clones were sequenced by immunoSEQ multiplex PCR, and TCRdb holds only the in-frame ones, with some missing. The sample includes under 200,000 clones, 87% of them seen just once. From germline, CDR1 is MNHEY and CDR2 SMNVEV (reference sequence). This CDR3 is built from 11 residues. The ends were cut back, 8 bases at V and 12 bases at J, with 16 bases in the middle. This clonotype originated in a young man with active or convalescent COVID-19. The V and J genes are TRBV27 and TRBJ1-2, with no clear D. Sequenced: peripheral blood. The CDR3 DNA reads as TGTGCCAGCGGATTTGGAGGGAAGCACACCTTC. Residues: CASGFGGKHTF.